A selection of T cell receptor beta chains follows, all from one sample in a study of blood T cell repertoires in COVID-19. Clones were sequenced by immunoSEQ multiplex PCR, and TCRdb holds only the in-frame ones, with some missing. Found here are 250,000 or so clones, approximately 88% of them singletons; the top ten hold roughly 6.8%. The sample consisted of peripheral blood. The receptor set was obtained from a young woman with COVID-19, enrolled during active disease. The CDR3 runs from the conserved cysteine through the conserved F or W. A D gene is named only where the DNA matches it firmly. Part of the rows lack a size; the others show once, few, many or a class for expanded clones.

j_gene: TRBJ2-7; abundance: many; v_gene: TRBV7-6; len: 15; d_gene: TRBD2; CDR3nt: TGTGCCAGCAGCTTAGAGGGCGGGGGGAGATACGAGCAGTACTTC; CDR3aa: CASSLEGGGRYEQYF
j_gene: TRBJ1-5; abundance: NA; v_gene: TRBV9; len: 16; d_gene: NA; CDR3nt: TGTGCCAGCAGACTATGGACAGTGCGGAGCAATCAGCCCCAGCATTTT; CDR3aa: CASRLWTVRSNQPQHF
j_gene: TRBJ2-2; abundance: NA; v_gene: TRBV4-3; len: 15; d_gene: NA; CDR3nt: TGCGCCAGCAGCCATGGGGGAGGTGGCACCGGGGAGCTGTTTTTT; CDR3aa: CASSHGGGGTGELFF
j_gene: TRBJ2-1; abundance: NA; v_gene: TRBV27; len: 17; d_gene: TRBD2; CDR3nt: TGTGCCAGCAGTTCTTCTTACTACGCGGGGGGGCGAAGTGAGCAGTTCTTC; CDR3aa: CASSSSYYAGGRSEQFF
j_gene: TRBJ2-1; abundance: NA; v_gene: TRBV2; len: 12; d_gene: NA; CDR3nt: TGTGCCAGCAGGGAAATCAACAATGAGCAGTTCTTC; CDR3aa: CASREINNEQFF
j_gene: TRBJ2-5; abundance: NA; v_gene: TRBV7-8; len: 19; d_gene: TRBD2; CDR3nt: TGTGCCAGCAGCTTATACCCCCGGTGGGCGACTAGCGGGCAAGAGACCCAGTACTTC; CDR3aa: CASSLYPRWATSGQETQYF
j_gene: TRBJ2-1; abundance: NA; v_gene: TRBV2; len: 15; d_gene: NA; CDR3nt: TGTGCCAGCAGACCCGGGACAACCTCCTACAATGAGCAGTTCTTC; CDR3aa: CASRPGTTSYNEQFF
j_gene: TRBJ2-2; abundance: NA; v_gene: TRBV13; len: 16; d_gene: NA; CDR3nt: TGTGCCAGCAGCTCGACGGGAAGATTAAACACCGGGGAGCTGTTTTTT; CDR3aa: CASSSTGRLNTGELFF
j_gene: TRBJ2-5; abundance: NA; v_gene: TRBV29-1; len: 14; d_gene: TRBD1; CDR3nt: TGCAGCGTTGAGGGGACAGGGGCAGCAGAGACCCAGTACTTC; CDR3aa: CSVEGTGAAETQYF
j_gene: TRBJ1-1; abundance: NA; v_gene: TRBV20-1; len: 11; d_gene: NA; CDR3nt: TGCAGTGCTAGAGGTAACTCTGAAGCTTTCTTT; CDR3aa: CSARGNSEAFF
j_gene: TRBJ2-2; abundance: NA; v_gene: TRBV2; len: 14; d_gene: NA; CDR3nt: TGTGCCAGCAGCGAGACAGTTAACACCGGGGAGCTGTTTTTT; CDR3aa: CASSETVNTGELFF
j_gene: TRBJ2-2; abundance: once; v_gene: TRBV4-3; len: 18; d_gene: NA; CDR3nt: TGCGCCAGCAGCCAAGAACCCGTCGGAGGGGTGAACACCGGGGAGCTGTTTTTT; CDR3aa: CASSQEPVGGVNTGELFF
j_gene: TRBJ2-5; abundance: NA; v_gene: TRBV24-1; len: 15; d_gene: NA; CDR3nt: TGTGCCACCAGTGAAGGAGGGGAGGTAGCAGAGACCCAGTACTTC; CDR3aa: CATSEGGEVAETQYF
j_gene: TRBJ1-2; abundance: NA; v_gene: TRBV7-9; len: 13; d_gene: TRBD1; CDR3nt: TGTGCCAGCAGCCTAAGACAGGGAAATGGCTACACCTTC; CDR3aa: CASSLRQGNGYTF
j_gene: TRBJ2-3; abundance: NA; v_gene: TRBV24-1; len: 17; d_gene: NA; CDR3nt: TGTGCCACCAGTGACCAGCCCGGGACATTTAGCACAGATACGCAGTATTTT; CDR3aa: CATSDQPGTFSTDTQYF
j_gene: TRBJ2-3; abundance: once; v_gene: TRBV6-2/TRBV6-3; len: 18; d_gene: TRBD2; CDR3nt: TGTGCCAGCAGTTACAGTAGGTCTAGCGGGAGGACTGGGGATACGCAGTATTTT; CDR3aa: CASSYSRSSGRTGDTQYF
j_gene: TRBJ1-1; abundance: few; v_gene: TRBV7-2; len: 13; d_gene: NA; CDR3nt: TGTGCCAGCAGCTTACAGGGGCACACTGAAGCTTTCTTT; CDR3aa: CASSLQGHTEAFF
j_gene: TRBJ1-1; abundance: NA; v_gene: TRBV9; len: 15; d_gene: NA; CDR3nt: TGTGCCAGCAGCGTAGAGGGCAGGGTGAACACTGAAGCTTTCTTT; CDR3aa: CASSVEGRVNTEAFF
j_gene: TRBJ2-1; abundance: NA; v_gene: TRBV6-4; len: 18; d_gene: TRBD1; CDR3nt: TGTGCCAGCAGCCCTCTCGGACAGGGGGGAGCAGACTACAATGAGCAGTTCTTC; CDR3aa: CASSPLGQGGADYNEQFF
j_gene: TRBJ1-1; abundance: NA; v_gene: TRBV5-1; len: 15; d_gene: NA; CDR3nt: TGCGCCAGCAGCTTTACCACTAAATTGAGGCCTGGAGCTTTCTTT; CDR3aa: CASSFTTKLRPGAFF
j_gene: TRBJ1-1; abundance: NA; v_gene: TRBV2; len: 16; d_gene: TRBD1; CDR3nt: TGTGCCAGCAGTGAAGCAAGATCAGGGGGGAACACTGAAGCTTTCTTT; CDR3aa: CASSEARSGGNTEAFF
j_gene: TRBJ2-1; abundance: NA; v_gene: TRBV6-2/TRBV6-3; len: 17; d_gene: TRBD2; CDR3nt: TGTGCCAGCAGTTACACCCTAGCGGGAGGATCCTACAATGAGCAGTTCTTC; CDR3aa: CASSYTLAGGSYNEQFF
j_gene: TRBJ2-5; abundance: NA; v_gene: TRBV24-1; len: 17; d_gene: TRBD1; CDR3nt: TGTGCCACCAGTGACCGTGGACAGGGGGGGTCCCGTGAGACCCAGTACTTC; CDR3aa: CATSDRGQGGSRETQYF
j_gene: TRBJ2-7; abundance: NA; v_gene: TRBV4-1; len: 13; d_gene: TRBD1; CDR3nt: TGCGCCAGCAGCTACTCGGACAGGGCGGAGCAGTACTTC; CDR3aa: CASSYSDRAEQYF
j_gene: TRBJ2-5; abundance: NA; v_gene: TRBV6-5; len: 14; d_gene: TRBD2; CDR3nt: TGTGCCAGCATATTAGCGGGGGGAAGGGAGACCCAGTACTTC; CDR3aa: CASILAGGRETQYF
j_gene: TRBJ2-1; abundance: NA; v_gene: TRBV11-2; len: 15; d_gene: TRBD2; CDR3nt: TGTGCCAGCAGTTTAAGGGGACTAGCGGGAGAGGAGCAGTTCTTC; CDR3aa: CASSLRGLAGEEQFF
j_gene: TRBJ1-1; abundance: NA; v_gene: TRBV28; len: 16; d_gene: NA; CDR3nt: TGTGCCAGCAGTTTAGGGGGGGAGGGGCCGAACACTGAAGCTTTCTTT; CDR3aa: CASSLGGEGPNTEAFF
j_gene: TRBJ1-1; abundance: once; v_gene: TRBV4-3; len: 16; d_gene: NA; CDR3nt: TGCGCCAGCAGCCAAGATCGGGCGGGGCGTAACACTGAAGCTTTCTTT; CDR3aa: CASSQDRAGRNTEAFF
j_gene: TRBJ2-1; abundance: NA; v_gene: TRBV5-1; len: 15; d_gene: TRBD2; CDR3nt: TGCGCCAGCAGCTTGGGGCGGGGGGTAGACAATGAGCAGTTCTTC; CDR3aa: CASSLGRGVDNEQFF
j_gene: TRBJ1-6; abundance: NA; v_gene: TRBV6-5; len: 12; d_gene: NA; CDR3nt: TGTGCCAGCAGTTACTTTTCGTCTCCCCTCCACTTT; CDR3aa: CASSYFSSPLHF
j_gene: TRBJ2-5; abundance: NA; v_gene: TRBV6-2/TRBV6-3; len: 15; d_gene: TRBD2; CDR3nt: TGTGCCAGCAGTTACGGGCTAGCGGGGGGAGAGACCCAGTACTTC; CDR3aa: CASSYGLAGGETQYF
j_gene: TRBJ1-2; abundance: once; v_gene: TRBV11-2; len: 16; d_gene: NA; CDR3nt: TGTGCCAGCAGCTTGGGGTCGGGGAAGTTTGGGCTTGGCTACACCTTC; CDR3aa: CASSLGSGKFGLGYTF
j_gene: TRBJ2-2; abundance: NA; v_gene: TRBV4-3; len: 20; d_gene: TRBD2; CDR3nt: TGCGCCAGCAGCCAAGAAGCGGCTAGCGGGAGACCTGAGAACACCGGGGAGCTGTTTTTT; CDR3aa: CASSQEAASGRPENTGELFF
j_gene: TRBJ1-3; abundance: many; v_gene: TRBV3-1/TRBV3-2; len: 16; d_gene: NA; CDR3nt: TGTGCCAGCAGCCAAGTATTGTCAGGATCTGGAAACACCATATATTTT; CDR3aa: CASSQVLSGSGNTIYF
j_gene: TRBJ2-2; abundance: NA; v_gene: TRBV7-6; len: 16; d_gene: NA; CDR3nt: TGTGCCAGCAGCGTGCCCAGGGCTACGAACACCGGGGAGCTGTTTTTT; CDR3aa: CASSVPRATNTGELFF
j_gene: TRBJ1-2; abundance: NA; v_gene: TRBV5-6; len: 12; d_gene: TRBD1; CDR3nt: TGTGCCAGCAGCTTCCCGCCGGGACAGGGGGCCTTC; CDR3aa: CASSFPPGQGAF
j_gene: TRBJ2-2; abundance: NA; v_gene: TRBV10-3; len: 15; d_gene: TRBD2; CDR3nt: TGTGCCATCAGTGGCGGCGGGAGTAACACCGGGGAGCTGTTTTTT; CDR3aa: CAISGGGSNTGELFF
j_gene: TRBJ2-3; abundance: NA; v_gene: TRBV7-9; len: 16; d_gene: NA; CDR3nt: TGTGCCAGCAGCTTGGGGACACTTAAATACACAGATACGCAGTATTTT; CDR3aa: CASSLGTLKYTDTQYF
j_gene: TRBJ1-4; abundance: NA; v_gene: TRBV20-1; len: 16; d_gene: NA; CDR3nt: TGCAGTGCTAGTAAGGGGTTTGGTCCAACTAATGAAAAACTGTTTTTT; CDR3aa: CSASKGFGPTNEKLFF
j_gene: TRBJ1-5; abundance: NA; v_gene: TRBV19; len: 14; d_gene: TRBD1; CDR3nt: TGTGCCAGTAGTCCGGACAGGGAGGAACAGCCCCAGCATTTT; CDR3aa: CASSPDREEQPQHF
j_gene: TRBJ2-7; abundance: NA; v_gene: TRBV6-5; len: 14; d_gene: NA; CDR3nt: TGTGCCAGCAGTTACGCTCGGGGGATCGGCGAGCAGTACTTC; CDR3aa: CASSYARGIGEQYF
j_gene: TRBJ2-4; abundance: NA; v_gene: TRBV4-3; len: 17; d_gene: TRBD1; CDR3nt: TGCGCCAGCAGCCAAGAGGACAGGGGACTAGCCAAAAACATTCAGTACTTC; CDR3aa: CASSQEDRGLAKNIQYF
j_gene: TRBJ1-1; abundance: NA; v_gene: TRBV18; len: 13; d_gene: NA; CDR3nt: TGTGCCAGCTCACCACTCAGGGACACTGAAGCTTTCTTT; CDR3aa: CASSPLRDTEAFF
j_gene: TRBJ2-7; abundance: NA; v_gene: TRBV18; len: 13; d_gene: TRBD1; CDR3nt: TGTGCCAGCTCATCGGGGACAGGGGGCGAGCAGTACTTC; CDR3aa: CASSSGTGGEQYF